These 17 T cell receptor beta chains share one sample of origin, sequenced in a study of a mutant IDH1 vaccine in newly diagnosed glioma (dated by TCRdb to the early 2020s). The meaning of the sample's time point label: week 23, last vaccination. Every vaccine dose consisted of 300 ug of a 20-mer mutant IDH1 peptide in Montanide, administered subcutaneously together with topical imiquimod. Library method: the immunoSEQ multiplex PCR assay. The clones in this table, taken by TCRdb from immuneACCESS, are in-frame only. Not every clone is retained; where verified, under half of the shortfall comes from an unresolved V gene, and the cause of the rest is unknown. The sample table holds under 70,000 clones, of which 84% were seen once. The top ten hold 10% to 15% of the sample. These TCRs are of unknown antigen specificity. The source material was PBMCs, sampled from a glioma patient whose treatment included an IDH1 peptide vaccine. These receptors were collected from a man in his late teens or twenties with glioma.

The V gene is TRBV6-5, the J gene TRBJ1-1; D remains ambiguous. V shed 5 bases and J shed 8 bases, with 12 bases lying between them. From germline, CDR1 is MNHEY and CDR2 SVGAGI. CDR3 length: 12 amino acids. CDR3 sequence reads: CASSHPGQEAFF. Here the CDR3 DNA reads TGTGCCAGCAGTCACCCCGGGCAGGAAGCTTTCTTT.

J is TRBJ1-2 and V is TRBV5-1; maybe TRBD1 (5 bases). Per germline, CDR1 SGHRS and CDR2 YFSETQ. The V and J ends lost 1 base and 8 bases respectively, with 12 bases between them. The CDR3 contains 13 residues. The CDR3 DNA reads TGCGCCAGCAGCTTGCCCGGGGCCGGGGGCTACACCTTC. It codes for CASSLPGAGGYTF.

The CDR3, as DNA: TGTGCCAGTAGTATCGGGGGCTCTGGAAACACCATATATTTT. Its translation is CASSIGGSGNTIYF. The rearrangement uses TRBV19 and TRBJ1-3; possibly TRBD1 for D (5 bases). The V gene lost 3 bases and the J gene lost 0 bases, with 6 bases spanning the gap. Looked up from germline, CDR1 is LNHDA and CDR2 is SQIVND (reference sequence). The CDR3 has 14 residues.

This sequence joins TRBV5-6 and TRBJ2-1, with D tentatively TRBD1 (6 bases). The germline V gene has CDR1 SGHDT and CDR2 YYEEEE. The CDR3 runs to 15 residues. Trimming removed 4 bases at V and 0 bases at J, with 11 bases between. CDR3 sequence reads: CASSPGVSSYNEQFF. The CDR3 region has the DNA TGTGCCAGCAGCCCAGGGGTAAGCTCCTACAATGAGCAGTTCTTC.

The chain couples TRBV4-3 to TRBJ2-2; 10 bases line up with TRBD2. V was clipped by 2 bases and J by 0 bases; unmatched bases: 6. From germline, CDR1 is LGHNA and CDR2 YSLEER. CDR3 length: 18 amino acids. CDR3 nucleotide sequence: TGCGCCAGCAGCCAATTACTAGCGGGGTTAGCGAACACCGGGGAGCTGTTTTTT. Its protein product is CASSQLLAGLANTGELFF.

The rearrangement uses TRBV15 and TRBJ1-1; no reliable D call. In germline, CDR1 is LNHNV, CDR2 YYDKDF (reference sequence). This CDR3 has 15 amino acids. V was trimmed by 2 bases and J by 2 bases, leaving 12 bases between them. The CDR3 coding sequence is TGTGCCACCAGCAGAAACGCCGGGGTCAACACTGAAGCTTTCTTT. The encoded protein is CATSRNAGVNTEAFF.

V gene TRBV29-1 combines with J gene TRBJ2-5, with D hard to call. Trimming took 6 bases from V and 5 from J, leaving 19 bases between them. The CDR3 has 14 residues. The germline gives CDR1 SQVTM, CDR2 ANQGSEA. DNA of the CDR3: TGCAGCGTACTCCCGCCCTACGTAGGGGAGACCCAGTACTTC. It yields the protein CSVLPPYVGETQYF.

The chain uses TRBV4-1 and TRBJ2-1, with D maybe TRBD2 (5 bases). V shed 1 base and J shed 4 bases, with 11 bases lying between them. CDR3 length: 15 amino acids. The germline V gene encodes CDR1 MGHRA and CDR2 YSYEKL. The CDR3 is CASSQGTQFYNEQFF. The CDR3, as DNA: TGCGCCAGCAGCCAAGGGACTCAGTTTTACAATGAGCAGTTCTTC.

The V gene is TRBV19, the J gene TRBJ1-5; D gene ambiguous. This CDR3 is built from 13 residues. Germline CDR1 is LNHDA and CDR2 is SQIVND (reference sequence). Trimming left V 3 bases short and J 7 bases short, with 10 bases between. This CDR3 is CASSIPGSQPQHF. The CDR3, as DNA: TGTGCCAGTAGTATCCCCGGGAGCCAGCCCCAGCATTTT.

The gene calls are TRBV18 and TRBJ1-1; TRBD1 agrees at 8 bases. J gave up 5 bases and V 3 bases, and 11 bases lay outside the gene matches. CDR3 length: 16 residues. Germline CDR1 is KGHSH and CDR2 is LQKENI. CDR3: CASSPPQVRGRTEAFF. The CDR3 DNA sequence: TGTGCCAGCTCACCCCCCCAGGTCAGGGGGCGTACTGAAGCTTTCTTT.

The chain has TRBV6-4 and TRBJ2-1; 9 bases match TRBD2. Germline V gene sequence: CDR1 MRHNA, CDR2 SNTAGT. V dropped 6 bases and J dropped 7; count of bases not matched to a gene: 13. The CDR3 spans 16 residues. The chain's CDR3 is CASSPGGAGGWNEQFF. In nucleotides, the CDR3 is TGTGCCAGCAGCCCCGGGGGAGCGGGGGGTTGGAATGAGCAGTTCTTC.

V and J are TRBV15 and TRBJ1-2; TRBD1 aligns across 10 bases. Per germline, CDR1 LNHNV and CDR2 YYDKDF (reference sequence). The trim removed 3 bases at V and 7 bases at J, leaving 2 bases unmatched. The CDR3 runs 13 residues. The CDR3 reads CATSRGTGVGYTF. CDR3 nucleotide sequence: TGTGCCACCAGCAGGGGGACAGGGGTTGGCTACACCTTC.

The V and J genes are TRBV6-5 and TRBJ2-7, with 7 bases identical to TRBD1. CDR3 length: 14 amino acids. Germline trimming cut 0 bases from V and 3 bases from J; bases unmatched to any gene: 2. Germline values: CDR1 MNHEY, CDR2 SVGAGI. CDR3: CASSYSGQHYEQYF. In DNA, the CDR3 is TGTGCCAGCAGTTACTCGGGACAGCACTACGAGCAGTACTTC.

The table lists this clone with a count of one. V is TRBV10-3 and J is TRBJ2-1; 11 positions agree with TRBD2. The CDR3 length is 17 residues. V lost 0 bases to trimming and J lost 2 bases; unmatched junction nucleotides: 3. CDR1 ENHRY and CDR2 SYGVKD come from the germline V gene. In DNA form, the CDR3 reads TGTGCCATCAGTGAGTCGCTAGCGGGGGGAACCTACAATGAGCAGTTCTTC. Amino acids: CAISESLAGGTYNEQFF.

This chain joins TRBV15 and TRBJ1-5; D remains ambiguous. Germline loops: CDR1 LNHNV, CDR2 YYDKDF (reference sequence). V was shortened by 0 bases and J by 4 bases, with 13 bases between the two germline ends. The length of the CDR3 is 16 residues. CDR3 in DNA: TGTGCCACCAGCAGAGATACCCGAATACGGAATCAGCCCCAGCATTTT. Protein: CATSRDTRIRNQPQHF.

V and J are TRBV2 and TRBJ1-2, with D possibly matching TRBD1 (5 bases). The germline CDR1 and CDR2 sequences are SNHLY and FYNNEI. The CDR3 sequence is 14 residues long. The germline V and J ends were trimmed by 2 bases and 4 bases, with 11 bases remaining between them. Here the CDR3 reads CASSERQGPYGYTF. The CDR3, as DNA: TGTGCCAGCAGTGAAAGGCAGGGCCCCTATGGCTACACCTTC.

The chain has TRBV30 and TRBJ2-2, with 8 bases that match TRBD2. Germline V gene data show CDR1 as GTSNPN and CDR2 as SVGIG (reference sequence). The CDR3 has 15 amino acids. The junction had 10 bases not matched to a gene; V was cut back by 4 bases and J by 6 bases. CDR3 DNA sequence: TGTGCCTGGACCTCCGGGAGGGGGTGGTCCGGGGAGCTGTTTTTT. It encodes CAWTSGRGWSGELFF.